This T cell receptor beta chain emerged from a study of technical replicates of blood from a few donors. The table came from immunoSEQ multiplex PCR; TCRdb's copy has only in-frame clones and leaves some out. In the table there are 75,000 to 95,000 clones, around nine tenths of which are singletons. The V end lost 2 bases, the J end lost 9 bases, and 11 bases lay between the germline ends. The CDR3 spans 12 residues. Germline V lookup: CDR1 KGHSH, CDR2 LQKENI. This chain connects TRBV18 to TRBJ2-7; D perhaps matches TRBD2 (7 bases). The source material was T cells isolated from PBMCs. The receptor was isolated from a human donor in good health. As DNA, the CDR3 is TGTGCCAGCTCACCATACGGGGGGCCGCAGTACTTC. Translation gives CASSPYGGPQYF.